The entry below describes one T cell receptor beta chain. The test was conducted at deep level. Here immunoSEQ multiplex PCR was the method, and the copy in TCRdb shows in-frame clones only, minus some. The sample lists about 1 million clones, around 74% occurring once. These data originate in a study of shared clonotypes between healthy human individuals. V lost 0 bases, J lost 8 bases, and 4 bases stayed unmatched. Germline V lookup: CDR1 SGHKS, CDR2 YYEKEE (reference sequence). The CDR3 runs 15 residues. V and J are TRBV5-5 and TRBJ2-1; 11 bases agree with TRBD2. This sequence was found in a man aged 18 to 35 in good health. The sequenced sample consisted of memory CD4+ T cells sorted from blood. Subset: CD45RA-negative fraction. CDR3 DNA sequence: TGTGCCAGCAGCTTGGTGGCTAGCGGGAGGTATGAGCAGTTCTTC. This gives the protein CASSLVASGRYEQFF. The full variable domain, with the rest looked up from reference TRBV5-5 and TRBJ2-1, is DAGVTQSPTHLIKTRGQQVTLRCSPISGHKSVSWYQQVLGQGPQFIFQYYEKEERGRGNFPDRFSARQFPNYSSELNVNALLLGDSALYLCASSLVASGRYEQFFGPGTRLTVL.